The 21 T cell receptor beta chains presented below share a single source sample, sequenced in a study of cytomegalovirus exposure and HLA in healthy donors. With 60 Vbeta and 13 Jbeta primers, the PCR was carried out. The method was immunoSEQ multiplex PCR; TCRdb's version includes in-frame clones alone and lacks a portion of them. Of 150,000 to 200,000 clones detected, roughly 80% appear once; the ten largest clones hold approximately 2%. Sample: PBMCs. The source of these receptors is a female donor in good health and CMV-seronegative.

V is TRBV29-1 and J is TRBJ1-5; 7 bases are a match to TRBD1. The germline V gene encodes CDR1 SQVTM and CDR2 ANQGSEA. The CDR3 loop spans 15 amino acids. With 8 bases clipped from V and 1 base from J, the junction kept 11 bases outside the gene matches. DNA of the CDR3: TGCAGCAATCCCCCGACAGGGACGAGCAATCAGCCCCAGCATTTT. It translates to CSNPPTGTSNQPQHF. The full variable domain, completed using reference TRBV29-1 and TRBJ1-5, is SAVISQKPSRDICQRGTSLTIQCQVDSQVTMMFWYRQQPGQSLTLIATANQGSEATYESGFVIDKFPISRPNLTFSTLTVSNMSPEDSSIYLCSNPPTGTSNQPQHFGDGTRLSIL.

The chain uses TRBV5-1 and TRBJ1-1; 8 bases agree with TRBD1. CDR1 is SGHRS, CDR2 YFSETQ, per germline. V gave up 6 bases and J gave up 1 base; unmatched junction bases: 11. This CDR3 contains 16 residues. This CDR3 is CASTQGDVGGNTEAFF. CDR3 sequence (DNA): TGCGCCAGCACACAGGGGGACGTTGGGGGGAACACTGAAGCTTTCTTT.

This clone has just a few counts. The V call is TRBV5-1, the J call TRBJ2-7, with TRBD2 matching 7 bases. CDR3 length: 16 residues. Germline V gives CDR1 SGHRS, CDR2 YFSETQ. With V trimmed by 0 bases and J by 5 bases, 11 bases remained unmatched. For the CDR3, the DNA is TGCGCCAGCAGCTTGGAGGCGGGAGTCCCCCTAAACGAGCAGTACTTC. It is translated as CASSLEAGVPLNEQYF. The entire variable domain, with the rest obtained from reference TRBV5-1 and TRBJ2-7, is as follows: KAGVTQTPRYLIKTRGQQVTLSCSPISGHRSVSWYQQTPGQGLQFLFEYFSETQRNKGNFPGRFSGRQFSNSRSEMNVSTLELGDSALYLCASSLEAGVPLNEQYFGPGTRLTVT.

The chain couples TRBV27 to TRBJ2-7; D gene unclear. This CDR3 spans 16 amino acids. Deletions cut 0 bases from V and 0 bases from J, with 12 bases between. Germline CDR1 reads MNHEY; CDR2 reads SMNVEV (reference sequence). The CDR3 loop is CASSLSGATSSYEQYF. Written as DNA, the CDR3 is TGTGCCAGCAGTTTATCCGGAGCGACCAGCTCCTACGAGCAGTACTTC.

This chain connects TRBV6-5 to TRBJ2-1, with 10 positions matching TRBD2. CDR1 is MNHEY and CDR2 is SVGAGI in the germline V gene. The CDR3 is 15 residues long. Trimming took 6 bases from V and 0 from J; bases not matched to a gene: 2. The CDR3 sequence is CASSPSGSSYNEQFF. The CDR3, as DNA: TGTGCCAGCAGCCCTAGCGGGAGCTCCTACAATGAGCAGTTCTTC.

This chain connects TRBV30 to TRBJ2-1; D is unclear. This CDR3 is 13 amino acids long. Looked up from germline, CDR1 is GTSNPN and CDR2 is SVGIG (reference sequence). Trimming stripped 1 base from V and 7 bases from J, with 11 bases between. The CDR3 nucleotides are TGTGCCTGGAGTGGATGGGCCGAGAATGAGCAGTTCTTC. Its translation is CAWSGWAENEQFF.

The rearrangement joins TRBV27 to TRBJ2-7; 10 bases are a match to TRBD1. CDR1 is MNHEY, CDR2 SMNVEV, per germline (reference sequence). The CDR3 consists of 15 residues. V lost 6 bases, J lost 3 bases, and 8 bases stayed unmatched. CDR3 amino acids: CASRTSGTGDYEQYF. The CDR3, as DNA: TGTGCCAGCAGAACTTCCGGGACAGGGGACTACGAGCAGTACTTC.

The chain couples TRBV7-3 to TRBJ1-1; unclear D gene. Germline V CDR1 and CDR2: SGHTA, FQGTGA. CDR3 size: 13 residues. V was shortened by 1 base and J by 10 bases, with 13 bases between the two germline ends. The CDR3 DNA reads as TGTGCCAGCAGCTTAAATAGGAGGGAAACAGCTTTCTTT. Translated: CASSLNRRETAFF.

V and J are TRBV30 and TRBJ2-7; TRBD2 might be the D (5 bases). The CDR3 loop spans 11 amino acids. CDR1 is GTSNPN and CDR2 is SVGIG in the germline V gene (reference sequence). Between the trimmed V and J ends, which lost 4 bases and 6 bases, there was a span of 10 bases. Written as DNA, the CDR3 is TGTGCCTGGACCCCAGGAGGCGAGCAGTACTTC. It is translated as CAWTPGGEQYF.

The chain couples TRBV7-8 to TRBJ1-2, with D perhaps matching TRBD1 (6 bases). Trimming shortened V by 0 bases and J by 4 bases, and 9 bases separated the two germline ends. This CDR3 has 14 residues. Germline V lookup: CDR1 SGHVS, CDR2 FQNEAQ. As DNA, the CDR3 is TGTGCCAGCAGCTTAGCCCGGGACACCTATGGCTACACCTTC. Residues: CASSLARDTYGYTF.

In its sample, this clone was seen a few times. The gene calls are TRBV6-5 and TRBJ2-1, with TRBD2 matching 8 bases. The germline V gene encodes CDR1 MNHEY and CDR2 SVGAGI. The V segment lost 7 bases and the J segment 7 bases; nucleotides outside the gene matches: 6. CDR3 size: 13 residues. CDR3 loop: CASTGREANEQFF. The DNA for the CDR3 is TGTGCCAGCACGGGGCGGGAGGCGAATGAGCAGTTCTTC.

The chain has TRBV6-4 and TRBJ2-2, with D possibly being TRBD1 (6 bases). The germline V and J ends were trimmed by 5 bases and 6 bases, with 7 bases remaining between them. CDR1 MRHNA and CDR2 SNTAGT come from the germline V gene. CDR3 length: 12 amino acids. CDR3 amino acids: CASSPGAGELFF. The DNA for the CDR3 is TGTGCCAGCAGTCCAGGGGCCGGGGAGCTGTTTTTT.

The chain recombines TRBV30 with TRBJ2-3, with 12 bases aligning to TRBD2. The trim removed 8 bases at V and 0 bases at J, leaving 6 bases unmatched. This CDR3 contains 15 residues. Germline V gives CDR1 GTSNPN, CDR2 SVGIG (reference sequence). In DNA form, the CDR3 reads TGTGCCCGCCGACTAGCGGGAGCCAGCACAGATACGCAGTATTTT. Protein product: CARRLAGASTDTQYF.

The CDR3 nucleotides read TGTGCCAGCAGTGAAGCGCTAACAGGGGGCTTGTCAGATACGCAGTATTTT. It yields the protein CASSEALTGGLSDTQYF. This chain joins TRBV6-1 and TRBJ2-3; TRBD1 agrees at 9 bases. CDR1 is MNHNS and CDR2 is SASEGT in the germline V gene. With V trimmed by 0 bases and J by 4 bases, 8 bases remained unmatched. The CDR3 totals 17 residues.

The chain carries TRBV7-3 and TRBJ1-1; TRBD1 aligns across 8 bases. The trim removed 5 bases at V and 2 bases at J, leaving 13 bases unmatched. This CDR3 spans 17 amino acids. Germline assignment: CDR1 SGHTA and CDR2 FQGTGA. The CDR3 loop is CASSPRAGGAGNTEAFF. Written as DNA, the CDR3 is TGTGCCAGCAGCCCTAGGGCAGGGGGCGCGGGTAACACTGAAGCTTTCTTT.

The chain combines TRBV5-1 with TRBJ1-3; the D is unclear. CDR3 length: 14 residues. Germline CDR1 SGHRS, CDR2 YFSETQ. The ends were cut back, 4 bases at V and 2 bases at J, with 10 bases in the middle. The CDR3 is CASSPPGAGNTIYF. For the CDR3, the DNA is TGCGCCAGCAGCCCGCCGGGAGCTGGAAACACCATATATTTT.

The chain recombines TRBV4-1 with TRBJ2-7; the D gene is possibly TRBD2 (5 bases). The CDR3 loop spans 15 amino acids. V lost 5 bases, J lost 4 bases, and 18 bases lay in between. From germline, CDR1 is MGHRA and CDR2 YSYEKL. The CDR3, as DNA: TGCGCCAGCAGCTCGGTGTGGCGGGCGGATTACGAGCAGTACTTC. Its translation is CASSSVWRADYEQYF.

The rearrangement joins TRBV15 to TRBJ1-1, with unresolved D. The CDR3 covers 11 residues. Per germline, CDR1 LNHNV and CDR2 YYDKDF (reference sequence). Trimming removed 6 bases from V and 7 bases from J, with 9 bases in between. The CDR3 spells CATRETGEAFF. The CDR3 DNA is TGTGCCACCAGGGAGACTGGTGAAGCTTTCTTT.

CDR3 amino acids: CSFRGSYEQYF. CDR3 DNA sequence: TGCAGTTTTCGGGGGTCCTACGAGCAGTACTTC. This rearrangement joins TRBV20-1 to TRBJ2-7; possible D gene TRBD2, 6 bases. Trimming pared 8 bases from V and 1 base from J, leaving 9 bases between. Germline loops: CDR1 DFQATT, CDR2 SNEGSKA (reference sequence). The CDR3 sequence is 11 residues long.

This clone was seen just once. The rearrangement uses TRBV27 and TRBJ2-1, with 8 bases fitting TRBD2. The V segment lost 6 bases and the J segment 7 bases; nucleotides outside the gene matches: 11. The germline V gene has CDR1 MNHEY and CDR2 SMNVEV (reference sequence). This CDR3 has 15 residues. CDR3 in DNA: TGTGCCAGCAGCTTGTACGGGGGGGCCCTGAATGAGCAGTTCTTC. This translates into CASSLYGGALNEQFF.

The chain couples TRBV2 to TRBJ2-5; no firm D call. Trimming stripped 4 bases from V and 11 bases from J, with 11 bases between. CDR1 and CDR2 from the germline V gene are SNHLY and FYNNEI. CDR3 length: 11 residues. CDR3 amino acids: CASSALSWQYF. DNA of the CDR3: TGTGCCAGCAGTGCCCTATCCTGGCAGTACTTC.